The next 19 T cell receptor beta chains were all read from a single sample in a study of CD8 T cells in ankylosing spondylitis (dated by TCRdb to 2016 to 2017). The library relied on 5' RACE. TCRdb records Illumina HiSeq 2500 as the sequencer. TCRdb reanalyzed the raw reads on its own, using fastp at Q25 for trimming and MiXCR for clone calling, and kept in-frame beta chains. Here each entry gathers all rows of one CDR3 protein and keeps the most common genes and DNA. The sample yields 210,000 or so distinct CDR3 sequences; 7% to 10% were counted once. The ten biggest clones cover around 4.9% of the sample. Specimen: blood, either unsorted or a sorted T cell fraction (not recorded which). The receptor source for this set is a female donor with ankylosing spondylitis or in good health (not recorded which).

This clonotype was recorded many times. The chain links TRBV7-2 to TRBJ2-1; D remains unclear. Germline CDR1 is SGHTA and CDR2 is FQGNSA. V was cut by 4 bases and J by 0 bases, with 13 bases left in between. The CDR3 has 16 residues. The CDR3 DNA sequence: TGTGCCAGCAGCTCCACCCGAGGATACTCCTACAATGAGCAGTTCTTC. It codes for CASSSTRGYSYNEQFF.

This clonotype has at least ten counts. The rearrangement uses TRBV12-3 or TRBV12-4 and TRBJ2-5; D may correspond to TRBD1 or TRBD2 (5 bases each). V was trimmed by 6 bases and J by 2 bases, leaving 10 bases between them. This CDR3 is 13 amino acids long. In DNA form, the CDR3 reads TGTGCCAGCAGGGGGGAAGGACAAGAGACCCAGTACTTC. Translating gives CASRGEGQETQYF.

This clonotype has a count of ten or more. This chain links TRBV12-3 or TRBV12-4 with TRBJ2-3; D uncertain. CDR3 length: 12 amino acids. The V and J ends lost 3 bases and 4 bases respectively, with 5 bases between them. The CDR3 nucleotides read TGTGCCAGCAGTTTTGCGGCAGATACGCAGTATTTT. Translating gives CASSFAADTQYF.

This clonotype was counted many times. This chain connects TRBV5-1 to TRBJ2-1; D is perhaps TRBD1 (6 bases). V was cut by 3 bases and J by 2 bases, with 15 bases left in between. The CDR3 length is 16 residues. CDR1 and CDR2 from the germline V gene are SGHRS and YFSETQ. The CDR3 nucleotides are TGCGCCAGCAGCTCAGGGGCCATAAGGACCTACAATGAGCAGTTCTTC. Protein sequence: CASSSGAIRTYNEQFF.

This clonotype was detected many times. The J gene is TRBJ1-5, the V gene TRBV7-2; the D is unclear. The CDR3 sequence is 17 residues long. Trimming left V 5 bases short and J 0 bases short, with 17 bases between. CDR1 is SGHTA and CDR2 is FQGNSA in the germline V gene. The CDR3 coding sequence is TGTGCCAGCAGCCCAACCCTTAGAGCAAATAGCAATCAGCCCCAGCATTTT. Translating it yields CASSPTLRANSNQPQHF.

This clonotype occurred a few times. The chain is built from TRBV7-8 and TRBJ2-3, with 8 bases that match TRBD2. Trimming removed 1 base from V and 9 bases from J; junction bases left unmatched: 12. Germline CDR1 SGHVS, CDR2 FQNEAQ. The CDR3 is made up of 16 amino acids. The CDR3 loop reads CASSLVSSGSGRTQYF. The CDR3 DNA follows: TGTGCCAGCAGCTTAGTATCCAGCGGGAGCGGCAGGACGCAGTATTTT.

V usage is TRBV10-2 and J usage is TRBJ2-6, with a possible D match to TRBD2 (6 bases). V was pared by 2 bases and J by 0 bases, with 14 bases between. Looked up from germline, CDR1 is WSHSY and CDR2 is SAAADI. CDR3 size: 18 residues. This CDR3 reads CASSETQGLYSGANVLTF. The DNA of the CDR3 is TGCGCCAGCAGTGAGACCCAGGGACTCTACTCTGGGGCCAACGTCCTGACTTTC.

This clonotype was picked up many times. This chain joins TRBV20-1 and TRBJ1-6, with TRBD1 matching 7 bases. From germline, CDR1 is DFQATT and CDR2 SNEGSKA (reference sequence). The CDR3 covers 15 residues. Trimming cost V 2 bases and J 9 bases; bases outside gene matches: 10. CDR3 sequence: CSARPGRGSGSPLHF. DNA of the CDR3: TGCAGTGCTAGACCGGGCAGGGGGTCCGGTTCACCCCTCCACTTT.

This clonotype was seen many times. This chain joins TRBV7-9 and TRBJ2-2; D possibly corresponds to TRBD2 (5 bases). CDR3 size: 11 residues. V was pared by 8 bases and J by 11 bases, with 12 bases between. The V gene's germline CDR1 is SEHNR and CDR2 FQNEAQ (reference sequence). The CDR3 protein is CASFSRVELFF. DNA of the CDR3: TGTGCCAGCTTCTCGCGGGTCGAGCTGTTTTTT.

This clonotype has ten or more counts. Here the CDR3 DNA reads TGCGCCAGCAGCTCGGGGACGCTCGGGTCCTACGAGCAGTACTTC. Translation: CASSSGTLGSYEQYF. The chain combines TRBV5-1 with TRBJ2-7; D could derive from TRBD1 or TRBD2 (5 bases each). The CDR3 length is 15 residues. From germline, CDR1 is SGHRS and CDR2 YFSETQ. The germline V and J ends were trimmed by 3 bases and 1 base, with 14 bases remaining between them.

This clonotype was recorded at least ten times. This chain connects TRBV20-1 to TRBJ2-5; a weak D match, TRBD1 (6 bases). Looked up from germline, CDR1 is DFQATT and CDR2 is SNEGSKA (reference sequence). The CDR3 totals 15 residues. V lost 3 bases and J lost 4, with 18 bases in between. CDR3 loop: CSARGPGTTGETQYF. The CDR3 DNA is TGCAGTGCTAGGGGTCCCGGGACAACGGGAGAGACCCAGTACTTC.

This sequence joins TRBV28 and TRBJ1-2; 9 nucleotides match TRBD1. After removal of 6 bases from V and 7 bases from J, the junction contained 18 bases not matched to a gene. Germline lookup yields CDR1 MDHEN and CDR2 SYDVKM. The CDR3 is made up of 17 amino acids. CDR3 coding DNA: TGTGCCAGCAGACTGCCGGGACAGGGTAAGACCGGACCTGGCTACACCTTC. Translating it yields CASRLPGQGKTGPGYTF.

In this sample, this clonotype turned up many times. This chain connects TRBV20-1 to TRBJ2-5; 8 bases align to TRBD2. CDR1 and CDR2 from the germline V gene are DFQATT and SNEGSKA (reference sequence). This CDR3 spans 13 amino acids. The V gene end was trimmed by 8 bases and the J gene end by 5 bases; junction bases not matched to a gene: 10. The CDR3 protein is CSILADGRETQYF. DNA for the CDR3: TGCAGTATACTAGCGGACGGCCGGGAGACCCAGTACTTC.

This clonotype was seen repeatedly, ten times or more. This sequence joins TRBV27 and TRBJ2-6; the D is unclear. Trimming took 7 bases from V and 4 from J, leaving 11 bases between them. CDR1 is MNHEY and CDR2 is SMNVEV in the germline V gene (reference sequence). The CDR3 spans 14 residues. This CDR3 is CASTWGGGANVLTF. The CDR3 region has the DNA TGTGCCAGCACCTGGGGTGGAGGGGCCAACGTCCTGACTTTC. Drawing the rest from reference TRBV27 and TRBJ2-6, the complete variable domain is EAQVTQNPRYLITVTGKKLTVTCSQNMNHEYMSWYRQDPGLGLRQIYYSMNVEVTDKGDVPEGYKVSRKEKRNFPLILESPSPNQTSLYFCASTWGGGANVLTFGAGSRLTVL.

V gene TRBV5-4 combines with J gene TRBJ2-1; weak D call: TRBD1 (6 bases). Germline V lookup: CDR1 SGHNT, CDR2 YYREEE (reference sequence). This CDR3 is built from 16 residues. V lost 4 bases and J lost 7, with 21 bases in between. Here the CDR3 DNA reads TGTGCCAGCAGCCCCCGGTCACAGGGAATTATGAATGAGCAGTTCTTC. This gives the protein CASSPRSQGIMNEQFF.

This clonotype has ten or more counts. The chain links TRBV12-3 or TRBV12-4 to TRBJ2-7; a weak D match, TRBD2 (5 bases). Trimming left V 1 base short and J 0 bases short, with 10 bases between. The CDR3 covers 15 residues. This CDR3 is CASSLGRRTSYEQYF. CDR3 sequence (DNA): TGTGCCAGCAGTTTAGGGAGGAGAACCTCCTACGAGCAGTACTTC.

This clonotype was seen a single time. A clone one base away is much larger, so this may be a read error. The chain uses TRBV29-1 and TRBJ2-7, with D unresolved. CDR3 length equals 12 residues. Trimming shortened V by 2 bases and J by 7 bases, and 12 bases separated the two germline ends. The germline CDR1 and CDR2 sequences are SQVTM and ANQGSEA. The chain's CDR3 is CSVENHVREQYF. The CDR3 region has the DNA TGCAGCGTTGAAAATCATGTCCGGGAGCAGTACTTC.

The sample holds many counts of this clonotype. The V and J genes are TRBV20-1 and TRBJ2-1; D gene unclear. CDR1 is DFQATT, CDR2 SNEGSKA, per germline (reference sequence). CDR3 length equals 13 residues. The V gene lost 0 bases and the J gene lost 6 bases, with 9 bases spanning the gap. The CDR3 DNA reads as TGCAGTGCTAGAGATACGGTGCGCAATGAGCAGTTCTTC. Residues: CSARDTVRNEQFF.

This clonotype has a count of ten or more. This chain joins TRBV14 and TRBJ2-5, with D unclear. Germline V CDR1 and CDR2: SGHDN, FVKESK. Trimming cost V 0 bases and J 5 bases, with 1 base left between them. The CDR3 is made up of 11 amino acids. In DNA, the CDR3 is TGTGCCAGCAGCCAAGAGGAGACCCAGTACTTC. Its translation: CASSQEETQYF.